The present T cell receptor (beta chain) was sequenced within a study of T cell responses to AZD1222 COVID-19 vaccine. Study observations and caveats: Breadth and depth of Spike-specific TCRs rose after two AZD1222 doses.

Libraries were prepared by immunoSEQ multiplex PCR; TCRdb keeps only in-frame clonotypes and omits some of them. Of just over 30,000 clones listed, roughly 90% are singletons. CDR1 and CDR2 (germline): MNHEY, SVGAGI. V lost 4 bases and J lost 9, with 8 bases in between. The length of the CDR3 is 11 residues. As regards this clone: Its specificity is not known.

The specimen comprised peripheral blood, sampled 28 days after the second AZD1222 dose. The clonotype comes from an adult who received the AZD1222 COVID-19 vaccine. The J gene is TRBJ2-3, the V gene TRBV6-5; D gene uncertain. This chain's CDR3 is CASSSSRTQYF. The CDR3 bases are TGTGCCAGCAGTTCTTCCAGAACGCAGTATTTT.